The rows below give T cell receptor beta chains drawn from one sample of a study of synovial regulatory T cells in juvenile arthritis. Assay: immunoSEQ multiplex PCR; the TCRdb copy retains only in-frame clones and omits some. In all, the sample yields roughly 9,900 clones. Sequencing used Treg cells from blood. The receptors here all came from a donor younger than 30 with juvenile idiopathic arthritis. Each CDR3 is given with its conserved first and last residue. Clone size, where shown, is once, few, many, or a class for clones that have expanded.

NA	13	TRBV10-3	TRBJ2-7	CAISESSLAPTYF
NA	15	TRBV5-1	TRBJ2-5	CASSFGLAGASTQYF
NA	16	TRBV5-1	TRBJ2-7	CASSGSPQGGPYEQYF
NA	14	TRBV15	TRBJ2-7	CATSGGGLATEQYF
NA	13	TRBV18	TRBJ1-5	CASSPPGGQPQHF
NA	14	TRBV6-5	TRBJ1-2	CASSYRQGNYGYTF
NA	15	TRBV9	TRBJ2-7	CASSVGTSFSYEQYF
NA	15	TRBV9	TRBJ1-3	CASSVGAQGGHTIYF
NA	13	TRBV5-1	TRBJ2-7	CASSLRSSYEQYF
NA	17	TRBV5-1	TRBJ1-5	CASSLDPPDRGGQPQHF
NA	16	TRBV7-6	TRBJ2-2	CASSLEVAGVTGELFF
NA	16	TRBV6-5	TRBJ2-5	CASSYSLGQRTETQYF
NA	14	TRBV7-3	TRBJ2-2	CSGTTQLNTGELFF
NA	14	TRBV19	TRBJ2-1	CASSILAGVGEQFF
NA	13	TRBV6-5	TRBJ2-2	CASTRLNTGELFF
NA	13	TRBV28	TRBJ1-4	CASSRDRSEKLFF
NA	16	TRBV19	TRBJ2-3	CASSIPGPGGVGTQYF
NA	15	TRBV5-1	TRBJ2-7	CASSSGTVLVYEQYF
NA	13	TRBV29-1	TRBJ2-7	CSGWTSGSYEQYF
medium-sized	14	TRBV7-9	TRBJ1-2	CASSPRLDSYGYTF
NA	15	TRBV5-1	TRBJ1-3	CASSLQGAAGNTIYF
medium-sized	14	TRBV7-9	TRBJ2-7	CASSLDGGSYEQYF
NA	14	TRBV29-1	TRBJ2-7	CSVSGGIGPYEQYF
NA	16	TRBV28	TRBJ2-2	CASRGWSGRSTGELFF
NA	15	TRBV18	TRBJ2-1	CASSAGLAGSGRGFF
NA	15	TRBV5-1	TRBJ2-7	CASSLLAGGSYEQYF
NA	17	TRBV9	TRBJ2-6	CASSAGQPGPGANVLTF
NA	13	TRBV7-2	TRBJ1-2	CASSLILQDGYTF
NA	15	TRBV6-1	TRBJ2-1	CASSHPQRGVTEQFF
NA	13	TRBV28	TRBJ2-7	CASSRVDYYEQYF
NA	14	TRBV7-3	TRBJ2-7	CASSLYGGSNEQYF
NA	19	TRBV10-1	TRBJ2-2	CASSGPRPTGPLNTGELFF
NA	16	TRBV10-1	TRBJ1-3	CASSDFNGPSGNTIYF
NA	22	TRBV27	TRBJ2-6	CASSFDRGQRGNPLSGANVLTF